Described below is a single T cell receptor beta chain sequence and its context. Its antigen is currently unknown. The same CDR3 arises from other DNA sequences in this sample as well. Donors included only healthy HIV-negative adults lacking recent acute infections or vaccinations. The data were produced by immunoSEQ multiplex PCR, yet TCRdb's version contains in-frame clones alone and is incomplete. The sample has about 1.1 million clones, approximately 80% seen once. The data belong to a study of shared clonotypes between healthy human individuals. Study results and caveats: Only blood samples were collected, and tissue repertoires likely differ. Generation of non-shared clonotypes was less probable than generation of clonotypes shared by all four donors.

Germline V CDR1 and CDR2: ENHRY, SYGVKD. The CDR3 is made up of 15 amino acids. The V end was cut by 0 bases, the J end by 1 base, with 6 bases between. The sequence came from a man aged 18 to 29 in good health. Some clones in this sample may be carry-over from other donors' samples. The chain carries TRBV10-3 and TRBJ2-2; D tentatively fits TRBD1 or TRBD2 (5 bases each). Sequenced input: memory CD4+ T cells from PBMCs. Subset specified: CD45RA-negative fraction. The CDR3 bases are TGTGCCATCAGTGAGTCGGGGGTGAACACCGGGGAGCTGTTTTTT. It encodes CAISESGVNTGELFF.